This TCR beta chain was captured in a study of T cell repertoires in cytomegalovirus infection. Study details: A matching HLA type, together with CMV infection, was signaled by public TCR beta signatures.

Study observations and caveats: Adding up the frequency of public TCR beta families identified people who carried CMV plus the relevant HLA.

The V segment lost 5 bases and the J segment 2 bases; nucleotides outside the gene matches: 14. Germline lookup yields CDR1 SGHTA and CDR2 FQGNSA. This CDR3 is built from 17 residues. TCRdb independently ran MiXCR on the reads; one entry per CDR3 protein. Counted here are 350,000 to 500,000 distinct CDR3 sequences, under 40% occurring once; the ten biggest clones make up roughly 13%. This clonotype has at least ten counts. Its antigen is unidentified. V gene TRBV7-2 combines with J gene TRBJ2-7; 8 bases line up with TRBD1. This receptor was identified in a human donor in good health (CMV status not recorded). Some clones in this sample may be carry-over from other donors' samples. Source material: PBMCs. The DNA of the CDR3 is TGTGCCAGCAGCGGGACCGTCCGGGACAGGTCAGCCTACGAGCAGTACTTC. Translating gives CASSGTVRDRSAYEQYF.